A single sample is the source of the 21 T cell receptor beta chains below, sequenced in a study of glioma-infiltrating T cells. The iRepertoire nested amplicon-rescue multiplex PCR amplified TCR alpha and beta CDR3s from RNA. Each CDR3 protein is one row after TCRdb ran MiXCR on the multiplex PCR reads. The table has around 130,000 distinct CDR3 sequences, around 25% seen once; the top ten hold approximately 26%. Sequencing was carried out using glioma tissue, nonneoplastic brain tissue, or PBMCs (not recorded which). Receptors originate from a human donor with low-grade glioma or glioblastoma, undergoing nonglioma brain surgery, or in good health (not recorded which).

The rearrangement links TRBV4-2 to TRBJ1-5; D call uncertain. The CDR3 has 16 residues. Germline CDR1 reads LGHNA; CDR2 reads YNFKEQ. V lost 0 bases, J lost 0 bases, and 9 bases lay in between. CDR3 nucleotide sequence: TGTGCCAGCAGCCAAGATCTTCTCGATAGCAATCAGCCCCAGCATTTT. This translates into CASSQDLLDSNQPQHF.

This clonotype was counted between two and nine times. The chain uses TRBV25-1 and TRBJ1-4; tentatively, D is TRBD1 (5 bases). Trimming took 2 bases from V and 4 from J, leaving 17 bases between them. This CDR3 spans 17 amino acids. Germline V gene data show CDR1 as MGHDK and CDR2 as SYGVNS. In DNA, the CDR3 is TGTGCCAGCAGTGAAATCGGGACGGGGTGGATTAATGAAAAACTGTTTTTT. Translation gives CASSEIGTGWINEKLFF.

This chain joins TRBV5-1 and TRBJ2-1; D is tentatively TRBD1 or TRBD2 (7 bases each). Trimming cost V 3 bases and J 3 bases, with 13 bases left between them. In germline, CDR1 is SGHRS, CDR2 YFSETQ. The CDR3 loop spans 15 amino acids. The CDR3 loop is CASSWQGEGYNEQFF. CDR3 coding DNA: TGCGCCAGCAGCTGGCAGGGGGAGGGCTACAATGAGCAGTTCTTC.

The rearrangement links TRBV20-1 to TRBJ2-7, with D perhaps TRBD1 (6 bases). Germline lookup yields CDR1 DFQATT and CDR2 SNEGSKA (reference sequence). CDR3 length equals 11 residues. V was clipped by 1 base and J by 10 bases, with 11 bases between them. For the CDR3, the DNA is TGCAGTGCTAGAGCTGAGGACAGTCAGTACGTC. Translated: CSARAEDSQYV.

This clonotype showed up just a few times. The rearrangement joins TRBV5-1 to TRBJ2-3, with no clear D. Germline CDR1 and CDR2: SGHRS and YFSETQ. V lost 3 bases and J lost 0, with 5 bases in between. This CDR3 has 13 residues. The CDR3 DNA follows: TGCGCCAGCAGCTATTCTAGCACAGATACGCAGTATTTT. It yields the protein CASSYSSTDTQYF.

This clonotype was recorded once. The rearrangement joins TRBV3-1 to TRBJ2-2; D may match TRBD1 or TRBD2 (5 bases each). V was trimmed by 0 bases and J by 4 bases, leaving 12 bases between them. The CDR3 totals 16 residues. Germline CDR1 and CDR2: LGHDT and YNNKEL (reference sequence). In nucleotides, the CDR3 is TGTGCCAGCAGCCAAGATGAGGGGCGCGGCACCGGGGAGCTGTTTTTT. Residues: CASSQDEGRGTGELFF.

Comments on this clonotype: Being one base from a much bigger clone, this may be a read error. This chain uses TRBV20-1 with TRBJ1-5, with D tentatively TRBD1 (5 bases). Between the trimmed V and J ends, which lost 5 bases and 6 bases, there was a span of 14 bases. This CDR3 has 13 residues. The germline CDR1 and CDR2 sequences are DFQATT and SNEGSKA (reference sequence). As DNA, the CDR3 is TGCAGTGCTTCCCCCTGGGGGGTTCAGCCCCAGCATTTT. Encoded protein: CSASPWGVQPQHF.

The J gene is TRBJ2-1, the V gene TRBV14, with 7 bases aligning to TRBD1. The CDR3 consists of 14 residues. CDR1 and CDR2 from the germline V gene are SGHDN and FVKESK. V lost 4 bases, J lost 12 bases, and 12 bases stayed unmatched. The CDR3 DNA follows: TGTGCCAGCAGCCCGACAGGGATAACCCACCGGCAGTTCTTC. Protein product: CASSPTGITHRQFF.

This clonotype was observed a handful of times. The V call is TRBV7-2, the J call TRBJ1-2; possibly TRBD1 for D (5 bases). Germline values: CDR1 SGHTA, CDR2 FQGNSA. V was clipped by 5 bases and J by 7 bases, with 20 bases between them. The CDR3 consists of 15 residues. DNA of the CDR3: TGTGCCAGCAGCCCTAACTTGGCCAGGGTTAGTGGCTACACCTTC. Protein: CASSPNLARVSGYTF.

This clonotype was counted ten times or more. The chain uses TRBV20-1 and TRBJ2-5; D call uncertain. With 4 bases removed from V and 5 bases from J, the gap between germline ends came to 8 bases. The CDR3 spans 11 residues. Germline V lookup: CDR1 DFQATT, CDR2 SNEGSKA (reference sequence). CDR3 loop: CSATSLETQYF. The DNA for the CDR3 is TGCAGTGCTACTAGTTTGGAGACCCAGTACTTC.

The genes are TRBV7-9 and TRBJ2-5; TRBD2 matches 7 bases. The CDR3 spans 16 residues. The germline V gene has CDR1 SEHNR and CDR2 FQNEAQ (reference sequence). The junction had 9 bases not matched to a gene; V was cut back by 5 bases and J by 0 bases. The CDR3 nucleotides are TGTGCCAGCAGCCAACTAGCGTCCCTTGACCAAGAGACCCAGTACTTC. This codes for CASSQLASLDQETQYF. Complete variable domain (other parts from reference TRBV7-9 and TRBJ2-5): DTGVSQNPRHKITKRGQNVTFRCDPISEHNRLYWYRQTLGQGPEFLTYFQNEAQLEKSRLLSDRFSAERPKGSFSTLEIQRTEQGDSAMYLCASSQLASLDQETQYFGPGTRLLVL.

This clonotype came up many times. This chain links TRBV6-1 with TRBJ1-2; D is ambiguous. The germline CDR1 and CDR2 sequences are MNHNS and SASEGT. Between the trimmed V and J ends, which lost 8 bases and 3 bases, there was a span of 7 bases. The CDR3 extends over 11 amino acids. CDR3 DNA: TGTGCCAGCCGGAGGGACTATGGCTACACCTTC. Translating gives CASRRDYGYTF.

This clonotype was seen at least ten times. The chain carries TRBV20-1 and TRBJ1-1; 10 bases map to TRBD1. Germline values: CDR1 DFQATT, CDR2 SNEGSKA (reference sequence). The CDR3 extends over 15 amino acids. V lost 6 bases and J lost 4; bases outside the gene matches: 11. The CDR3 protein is CSAIQGDRGGTEAFF. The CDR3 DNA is TGCAGTGCCATTCAAGGGGACAGGGGAGGCACTGAAGCTTTCTTT.

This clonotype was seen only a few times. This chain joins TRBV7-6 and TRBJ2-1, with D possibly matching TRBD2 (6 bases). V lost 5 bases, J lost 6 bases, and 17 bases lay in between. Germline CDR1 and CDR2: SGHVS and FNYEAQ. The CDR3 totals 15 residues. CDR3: CASSPGTGSGNEQFF. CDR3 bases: TGTGCCAGCAGCCCGGGGACTGGCTCGGGCAATGAGCAGTTCTTC. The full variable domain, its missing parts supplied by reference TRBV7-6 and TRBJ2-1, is GAGVSQSPRYKVTKRGQDVALRCDPISGHVSLYWYRQALGQGPEFLTYFNYEAQQDKSGLPNDRFSAERPEGSISTLTIQRTEQRDSAMYRCASSPGTGSGNEQFFGPGTRLTVL.

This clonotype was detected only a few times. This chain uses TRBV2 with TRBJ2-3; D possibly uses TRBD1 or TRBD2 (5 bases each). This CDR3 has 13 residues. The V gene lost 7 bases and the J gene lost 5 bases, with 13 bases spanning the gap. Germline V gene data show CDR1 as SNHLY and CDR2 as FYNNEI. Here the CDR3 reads CASNPTRGDTQYF. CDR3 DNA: TGTGCCAGCAATCCCACGAGGGGAGATACGCAGTATTTT.

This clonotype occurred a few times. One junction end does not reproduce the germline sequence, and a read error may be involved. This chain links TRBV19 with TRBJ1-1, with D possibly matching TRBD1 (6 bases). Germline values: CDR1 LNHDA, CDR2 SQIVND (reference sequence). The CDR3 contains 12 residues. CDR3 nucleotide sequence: TGTGCCAGTAGGATAGGGCAGGGGCTCGCTTTCTTT. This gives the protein CASRIGQGLAFF. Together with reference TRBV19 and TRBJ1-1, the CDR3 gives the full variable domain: DGGITQSPKYLFRKEGQNVTLSCEQNLNHDAMYWYRQDPGQGLRLIYYSQIVNDFQKGDIAEGYSVSREKKESFPLTVTSAQKNPTAFYLCASRIGQGLAFFGQGTRLTVV.

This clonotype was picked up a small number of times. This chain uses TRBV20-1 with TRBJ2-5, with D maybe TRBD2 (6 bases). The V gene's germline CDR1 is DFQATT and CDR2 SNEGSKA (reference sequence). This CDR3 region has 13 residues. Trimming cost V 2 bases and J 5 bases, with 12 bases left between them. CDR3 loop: CSARRRAGETQYF. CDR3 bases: TGCAGTGCTAGAAGGAGGGCGGGGGAGACCCAGTACTTC.

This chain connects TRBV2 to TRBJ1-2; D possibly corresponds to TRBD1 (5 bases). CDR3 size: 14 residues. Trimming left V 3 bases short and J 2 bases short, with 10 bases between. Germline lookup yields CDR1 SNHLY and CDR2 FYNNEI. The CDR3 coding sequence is TGTGCCAGCAGTGACAGGGAGAGCAACTATGGCTACACCTTC. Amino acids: CASSDRESNYGYTF.

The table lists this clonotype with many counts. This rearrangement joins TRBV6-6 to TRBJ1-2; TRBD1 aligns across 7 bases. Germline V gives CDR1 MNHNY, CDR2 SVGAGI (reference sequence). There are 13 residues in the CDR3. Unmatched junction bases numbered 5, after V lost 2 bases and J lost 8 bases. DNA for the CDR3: TGTGCCAGCAGTTACGACAGGGAGAGCGGCTACACCTTC. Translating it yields CASSYDRESGYTF.

CDR3 in amino acids: CASSQHQPGTGANTGELFF. The CDR3 DNA reads TGCGCCAGCAGCCAACACCAACCCGGGACAGGGGCTAACACCGGGGAGCTGTTTTTT. This rearrangement joins TRBV4-1 to TRBJ2-2; 10 nucleotides line up with TRBD1. This CDR3 has 19 residues. J was trimmed by 2 bases and V by 2 bases; bases with no gene match: 11. CDR1 and CDR2 (germline): MGHRA, YSYEKL.

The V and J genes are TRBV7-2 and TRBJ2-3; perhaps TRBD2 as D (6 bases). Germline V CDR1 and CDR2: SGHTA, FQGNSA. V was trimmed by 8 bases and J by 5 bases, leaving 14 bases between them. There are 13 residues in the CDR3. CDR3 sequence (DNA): TGTGCCAGCCATGGGGCGGGGAAAGATACGCAGTATTTT. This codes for CASHGAGKDTQYF.